The TCR beta chain described here comes from a study of ipilimumab plus nivolumab after autologous stem cell transplantation. On this clone: Its antigen is undetermined.

The repertoire was sequenced with immunoSEQ multiplex PCR; TCRdb's copy has only in-frame clones and lacks some. The sample carries some 25,000 clones, 70% to 90% recorded once. Checkpoint therapy with ipilimumab 1 mg/kg began 14 to 28 days after transplant. Study results and limitations: Per the authors, repertoire, Treg and microbiota data justify further study.

The CDR3 is 12 amino acids. Per the germline V gene, CDR1 is LNHDA and CDR2 is SQIVND (reference sequence). V lost 4 bases and J lost 7, with 8 bases in between. The chain combines TRBV19 with TRBJ2-1, with a tentative D call TRBD1 (5 bases). This sequence originates from a male donor with diffuse large B-cell lymphoma. This material consisted of PBMCs, taken in a trial of ipilimumab plus nivolumab as post-transplant consolidation. The CDR3: CASSTQGNEQFF. The CDR3 region has the DNA TGTGCCAGTAGTACCCAGGGAAATGAGCAGTTCTTC. Full variable domain (remainder filled in from reference TRBV19 and TRBJ2-1): DGGITQSPKYLFRKEGQNVTLSCEQNLNHDAMYWYRQDPGQGLRLIYYSQIVNDFQKGDIAEGYSVSREKKESFPLTVTSAQKNPTAFYLCASSTQGNEQFFGPGTRLTVL.